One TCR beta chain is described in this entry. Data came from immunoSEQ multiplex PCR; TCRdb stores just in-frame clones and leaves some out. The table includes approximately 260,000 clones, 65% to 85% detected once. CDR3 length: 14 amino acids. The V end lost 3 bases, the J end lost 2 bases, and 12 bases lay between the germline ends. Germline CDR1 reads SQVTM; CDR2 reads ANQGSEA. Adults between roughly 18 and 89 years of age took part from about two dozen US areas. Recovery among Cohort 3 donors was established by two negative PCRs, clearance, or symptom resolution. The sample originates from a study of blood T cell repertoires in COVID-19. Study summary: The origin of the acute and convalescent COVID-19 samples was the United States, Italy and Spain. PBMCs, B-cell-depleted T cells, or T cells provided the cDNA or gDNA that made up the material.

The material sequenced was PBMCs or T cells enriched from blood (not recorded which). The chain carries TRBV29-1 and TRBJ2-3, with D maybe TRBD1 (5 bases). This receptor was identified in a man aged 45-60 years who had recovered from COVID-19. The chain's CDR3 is CSVEGQGSTDTQYF. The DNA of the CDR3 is TGCAGCGTTGAGGGGCAGGGATCCACAGATACGCAGTATTTT.